This T cell receptor (beta chain) was recorded in a study of T cell responses to AZD1222 COVID-19 vaccine. Study-wide context: Analysis merged second doses at about 4 or about 12 weeks.

The study, taken as a whole, reports: Following two doses of AZD1222, Spike-specific TCR breadth and depth rose. Close to half of spike-specific TCRs reportedly recognize unmutated variant regions. Spike-spanning, vaccine-associated CD4 TCRs were dominant at 160-218 and 743-854.

Libraries were prepared by immunoSEQ multiplex PCR; TCRdb keeps only in-frame clonotypes and omits some of them. The sample gives about 140,000 clones, over 85% of which show up once; roughly 5% is in the top ten. About this clone itself: What it binds is unknown.

V gave up 1 base and J gave up 2 bases, with 10 bases separating them. The germline V gene encodes CDR1 SGHDT and CDR2 YYEEEE. The CDR3 spans 14 residues. The input for sequencing was peripheral blood, taken on day 0 of AZD1222 vaccination. The genes are TRBV5-6 and TRBJ2-7; D unclear. The TCR was taken from an adult in good health. In DNA, the CDR3 is TGTGCCAGCAGCTTGCCCCAAACCGCCTACGAGCAGTACTTC. Translating it yields CASSLPQTAYEQYF.